The T cell receptor (beta chain) under discussion was sequenced for a study of shared clonotypes between healthy human individuals. Study details: The study used three CD4 naive, three CD4 memory, two CD8 naive and one CD8 memory plate per donor.

Clones were read by immunoSEQ multiplex PCR, and TCRdb kept only the in-frame ones, dropping some. Of about 2 million clones in the sample, roughly 94% were seen once. Germline CDR1 reads MNHEY; CDR2 reads SVGAGI. V shed 10 bases and J 5 bases; nucleotides not matched to a gene: 4. This CDR3 is built from 11 residues. Naive CD8 populations comprised CD45RO-negative cells positively selected for CCR7, excluding terminally differentiated effector memory CD45RA+ cells. The TCR originated in a man aged 18 to 29 in good health. This chain links TRBV6-5 with TRBJ2-7; 8 bases fit TRBD1. Specimen: naive CD8+ T cells sorted from blood. CDR3 in amino acids: CATSGGDEQYF. The CDR3 nucleotides read TGTGCCACCTCAGGGGGCGACGAGCAGTACTTC.